This T cell receptor (beta chain) was recorded in a study of blood T cells in healthy people across ages. Study-level findings and limits: Both higher diversity and more naive CD4+ cells marked long-lived donors when set against aged donors.

Next came a second PCR, run for roughly 7 to 12 cycles, which used a sample-barcoded 5' primer along with a J-beta primer mix. MiXCR was run by TCRdb on the 5' RACE reads, yielding one entry per CDR3 protein. The table lists about 780,000 distinct CDR3 sequences, roughly 46% of them singletons. Regarding this clonotype: The antigen is not known.

Germline CDR1 SGHTA, CDR2 FQGNSA. CDR3 length: 15 amino acids. J lost 4 bases, V lost 6 bases, and 9 bases had no gene match. The sequencing sample was made of blood. The chain combines TRBV7-2 with TRBJ2-7; 10 bases align to TRBD2. This TCR derives from an elderly man in good health. In nucleotides, the CDR3 is TGTGCCAGCAGACCACTAGCGGGGATTGGGTACGAGCAGTACTTC. It codes for CASRPLAGIGYEQYF.